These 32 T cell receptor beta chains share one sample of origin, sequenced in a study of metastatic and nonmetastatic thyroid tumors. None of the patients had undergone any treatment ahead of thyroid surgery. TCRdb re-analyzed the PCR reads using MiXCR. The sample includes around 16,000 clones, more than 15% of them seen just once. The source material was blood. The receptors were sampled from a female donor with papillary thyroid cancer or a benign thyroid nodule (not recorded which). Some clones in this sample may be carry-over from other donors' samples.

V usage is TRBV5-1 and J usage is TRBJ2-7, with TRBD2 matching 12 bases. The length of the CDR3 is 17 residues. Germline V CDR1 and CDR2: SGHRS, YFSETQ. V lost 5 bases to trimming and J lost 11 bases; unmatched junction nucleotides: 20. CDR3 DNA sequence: TGCGCCAGCAGAATCCCCTCGGGACTAGCGGGCCCCTCTGAGAAGTACTTC. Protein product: CASRIPSGLAGPSEKYF.

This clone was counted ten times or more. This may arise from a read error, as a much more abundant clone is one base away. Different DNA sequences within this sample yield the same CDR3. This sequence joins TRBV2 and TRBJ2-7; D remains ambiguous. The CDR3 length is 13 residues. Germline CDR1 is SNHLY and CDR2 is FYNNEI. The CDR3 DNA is TGCGCCAGCCAGGAACAGAGCTCCTACGAGCAGTACTTC. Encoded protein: CASQEQSSYEQYF.

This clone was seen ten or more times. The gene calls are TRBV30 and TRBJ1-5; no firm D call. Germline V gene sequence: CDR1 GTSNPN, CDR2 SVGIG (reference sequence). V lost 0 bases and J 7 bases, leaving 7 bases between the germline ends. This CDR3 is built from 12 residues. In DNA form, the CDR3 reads TGTGCCTGGAGTGTACGGGGACAGCCCCAGCATTTT. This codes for CAWSVRGQPQHF. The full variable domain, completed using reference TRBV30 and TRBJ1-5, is SQTIHQWPATLVQPVGSPLSLECTVEGTSNPNLYWYRQAAGRGLQLLFYSVGIGQISSEVPQNLSASRPQDRQFILSSKKLLLSDSGFYLCAWSVRGQPQHFGDGTRLSIL.

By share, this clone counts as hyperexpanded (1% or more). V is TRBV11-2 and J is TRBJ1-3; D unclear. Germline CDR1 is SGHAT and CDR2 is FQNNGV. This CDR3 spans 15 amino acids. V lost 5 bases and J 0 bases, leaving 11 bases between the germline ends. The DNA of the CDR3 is TGTGCCAGCAGCGAGGACGGGAACTCTGGAAACACCATATATTTT. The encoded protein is CASSEDGNSGNTIYF.

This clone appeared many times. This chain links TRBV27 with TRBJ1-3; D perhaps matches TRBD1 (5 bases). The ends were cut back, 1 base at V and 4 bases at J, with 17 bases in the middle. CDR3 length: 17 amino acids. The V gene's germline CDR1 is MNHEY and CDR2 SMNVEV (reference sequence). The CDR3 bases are TGTGCCAGCAGTTTATGGGGGGGAATAAACTCAGGAAACACCATATATTTT. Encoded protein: CASSLWGGINSGNTIYF.

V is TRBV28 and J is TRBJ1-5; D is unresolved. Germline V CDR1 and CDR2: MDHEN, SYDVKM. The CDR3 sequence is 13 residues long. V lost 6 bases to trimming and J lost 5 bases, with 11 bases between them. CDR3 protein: CASRSHSDQPQHF. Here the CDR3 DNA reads TGTGCCAGCAGATCACACAGTGATCAGCCCCAGCATTTT.

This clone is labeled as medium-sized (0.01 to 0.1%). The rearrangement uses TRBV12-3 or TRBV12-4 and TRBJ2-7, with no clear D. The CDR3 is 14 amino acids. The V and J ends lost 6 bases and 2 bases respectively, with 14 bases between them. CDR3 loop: CASSRTAPPYEQYF. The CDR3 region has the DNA TGTGCCAGCAGCCGAACCGCCCCCCCCTACGAGCAGTACTTC.

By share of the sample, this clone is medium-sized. The CDR3 DNA is TGTGCCAGCACCCAAAGCTCCAGGAGAGGGGCCAACGTCCTGACTTTC. Protein: CASTQSSRRGANVLTF. V usage is TRBV6-2 or TRBV6-3 and J usage is TRBJ2-6; no definite D call. V lost 7 bases and J lost 4, with 17 bases in between. The CDR3 consists of 16 residues. The V gene's germline CDR1 is MNHEY and CDR2 SVGEGT.

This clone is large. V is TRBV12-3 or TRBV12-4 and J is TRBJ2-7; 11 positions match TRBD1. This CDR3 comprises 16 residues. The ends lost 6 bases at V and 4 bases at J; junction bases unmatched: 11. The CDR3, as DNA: TGTGCCAGCAGCCGGGCTGGGACAGGGGGTACTTACGAGCAGTACTTC. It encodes CASSRAGTGGTYEQYF.

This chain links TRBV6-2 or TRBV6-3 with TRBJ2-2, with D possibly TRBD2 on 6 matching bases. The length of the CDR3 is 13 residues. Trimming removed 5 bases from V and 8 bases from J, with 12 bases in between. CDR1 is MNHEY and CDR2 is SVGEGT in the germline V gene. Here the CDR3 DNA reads TGTGCCAGCAGTGCGAGCGGAGGGGGGGAGCTGTTTTTT. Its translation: CASSASGGGELFF.

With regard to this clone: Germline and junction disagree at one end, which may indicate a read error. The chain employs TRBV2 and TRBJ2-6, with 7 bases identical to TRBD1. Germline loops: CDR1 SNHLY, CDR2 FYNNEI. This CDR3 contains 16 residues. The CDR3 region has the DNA TGTGCCAGCAGGGAAAGACAGGGCTCTGGGGCCAACGTCCTTACTTTC. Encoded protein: CASRERQGSGANVLTF. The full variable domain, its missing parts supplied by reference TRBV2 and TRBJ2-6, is EPEVTQTPSHQVTQMGQEVILRCVPISNHLYFYWYRQILGQKVEFLVSFYNNEISEKSEIFDDQFSVERPDGSNFTLKIRSTKLEDSAMYFCASRERQGSGANVLTFGAGSRLTVL.

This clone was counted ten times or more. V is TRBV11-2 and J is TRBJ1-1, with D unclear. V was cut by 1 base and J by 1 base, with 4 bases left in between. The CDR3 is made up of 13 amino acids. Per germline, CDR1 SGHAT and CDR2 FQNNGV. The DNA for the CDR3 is TGTGCCAGCAGCTTAGGGCGGAACACTGAAGCTTTCTTT. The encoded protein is CASSLGRNTEAFF.

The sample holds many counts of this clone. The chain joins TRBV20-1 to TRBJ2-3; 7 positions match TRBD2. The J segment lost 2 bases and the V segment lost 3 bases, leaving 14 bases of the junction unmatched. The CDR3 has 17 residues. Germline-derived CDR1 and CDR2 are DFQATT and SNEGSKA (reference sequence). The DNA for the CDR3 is TGCAGTGCTAGCGGCCTTACTAGCGAGCGAATCACAGATACGCAGTATTTT. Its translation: CSASGLTSERITDTQYF.

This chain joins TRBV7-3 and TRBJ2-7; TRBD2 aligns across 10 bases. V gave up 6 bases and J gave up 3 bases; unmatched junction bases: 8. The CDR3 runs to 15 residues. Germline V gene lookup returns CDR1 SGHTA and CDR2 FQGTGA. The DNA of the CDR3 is TGTGCCAGCAGGCCCTCCGGGACTAGCGACTACGAGCAGTACTTC. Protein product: CASRPSGTSDYEQYF.

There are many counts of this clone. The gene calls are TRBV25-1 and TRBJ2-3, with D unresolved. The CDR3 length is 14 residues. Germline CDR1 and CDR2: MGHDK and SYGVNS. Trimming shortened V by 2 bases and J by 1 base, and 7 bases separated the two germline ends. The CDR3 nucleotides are TGTGCCAGCAGTGAACCCTACGGCACAGATACGCAGTATTTT. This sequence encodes CASSEPYGTDTQYF. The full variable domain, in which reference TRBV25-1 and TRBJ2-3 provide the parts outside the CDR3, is EADIYQTPRYLVIGTGKKITLECSQTMGHDKMYWYQQDPGMELHLIHYSYGVNSTEKGDLSSESTVSRIRTEHFPLTLESARPSHTSQYLCASSEPYGTDTQYFGPGTRLTVL.

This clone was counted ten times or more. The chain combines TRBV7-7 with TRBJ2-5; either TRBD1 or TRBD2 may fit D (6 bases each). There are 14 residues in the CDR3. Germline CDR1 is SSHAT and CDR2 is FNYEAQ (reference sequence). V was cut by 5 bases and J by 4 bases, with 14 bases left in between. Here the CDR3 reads CASSRGGGGETQYF. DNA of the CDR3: TGTGCCAGCAGCCGAGGTGGAGGGGGAGAGACCCAGTACTTC.

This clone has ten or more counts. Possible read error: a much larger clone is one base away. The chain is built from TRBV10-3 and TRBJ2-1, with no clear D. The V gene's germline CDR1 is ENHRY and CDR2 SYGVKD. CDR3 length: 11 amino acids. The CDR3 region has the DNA TGTGTCATCAGTGACTTCGATGAGCAGTTCTTC. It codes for CVISDFDEQFF.

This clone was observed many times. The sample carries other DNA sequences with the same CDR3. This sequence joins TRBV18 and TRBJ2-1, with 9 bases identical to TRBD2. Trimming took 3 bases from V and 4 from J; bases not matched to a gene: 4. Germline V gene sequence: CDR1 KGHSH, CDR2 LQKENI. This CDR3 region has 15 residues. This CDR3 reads CASSPGAGGYNEQFF. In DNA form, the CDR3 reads TGTGCCAGCTCACCGGGAGCGGGAGGATACAATGAGCAGTTCTTC. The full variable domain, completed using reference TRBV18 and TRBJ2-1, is NAGVMQNPRHLVRRRGQEARLRCSPMKGHSHVYWYRQLPEEGLKFMVYLQKENIIDESGMPKERFSAEFPKEGPSILRIQQVVRGDSAAYFCASSPGAGGYNEQFFGPGTRLTVL.

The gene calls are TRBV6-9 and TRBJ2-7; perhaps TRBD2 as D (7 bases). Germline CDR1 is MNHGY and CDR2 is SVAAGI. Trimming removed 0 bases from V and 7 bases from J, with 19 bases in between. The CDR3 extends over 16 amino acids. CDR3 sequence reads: CASSYSRGAGVREQYF. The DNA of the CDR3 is TGTGCCAGCAGTTATTCTCGGGGGGCAGGGGTTAGGGAGCAGTACTTC.

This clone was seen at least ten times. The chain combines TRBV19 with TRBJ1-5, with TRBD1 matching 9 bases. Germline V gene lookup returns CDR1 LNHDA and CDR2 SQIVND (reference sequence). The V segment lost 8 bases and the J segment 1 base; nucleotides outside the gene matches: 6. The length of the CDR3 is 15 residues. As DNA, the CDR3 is TGTGCCAGTCGTACGGGACAGGGAAGCAATCAGCCCCAGCATTTT. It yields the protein CASRTGQGSNQPQHF.

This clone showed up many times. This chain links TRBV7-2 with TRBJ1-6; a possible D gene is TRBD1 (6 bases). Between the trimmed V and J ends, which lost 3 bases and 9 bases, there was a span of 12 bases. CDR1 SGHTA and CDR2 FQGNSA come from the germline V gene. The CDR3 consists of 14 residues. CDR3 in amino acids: CASSLGGAASPLHF. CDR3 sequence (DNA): TGTGCCAGCAGCTTGGGGGGGGCAGCTTCACCCCTCCACTTT.

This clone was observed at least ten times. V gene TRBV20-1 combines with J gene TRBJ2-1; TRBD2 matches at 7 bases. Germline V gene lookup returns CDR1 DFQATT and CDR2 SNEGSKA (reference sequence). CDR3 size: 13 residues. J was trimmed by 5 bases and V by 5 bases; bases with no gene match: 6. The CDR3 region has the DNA TGCAGTGCTGCAGCCGGGACTAACAATGAGCAGTTCTTC. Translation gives CSAAAGTNNEQFF.

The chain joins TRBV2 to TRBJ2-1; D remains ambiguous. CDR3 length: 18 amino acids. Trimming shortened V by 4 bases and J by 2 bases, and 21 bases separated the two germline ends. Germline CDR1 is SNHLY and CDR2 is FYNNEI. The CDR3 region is CASSVRFPDSLTYNEQFF. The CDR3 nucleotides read TGTGCCAGCAGTGTGAGGTTCCCAGACTCACTTACCTACAATGAGCAGTTCTTC.

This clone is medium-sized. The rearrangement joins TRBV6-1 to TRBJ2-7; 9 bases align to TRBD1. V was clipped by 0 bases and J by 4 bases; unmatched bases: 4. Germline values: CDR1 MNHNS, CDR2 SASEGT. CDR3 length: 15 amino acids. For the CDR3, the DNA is TGTGCCAGCAGTGAAGCGCGGACAGGGGTTTACGAGCAGTACTTC. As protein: CASSEARTGVYEQYF.

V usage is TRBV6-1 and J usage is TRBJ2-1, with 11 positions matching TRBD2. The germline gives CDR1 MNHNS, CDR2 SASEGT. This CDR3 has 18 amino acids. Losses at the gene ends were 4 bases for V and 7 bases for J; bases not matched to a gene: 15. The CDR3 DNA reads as TGTGCCAGCAGTGTAACCGGGACTAGCGGTAGAACGTTTAATGAGCAGTTCTTC. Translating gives CASSVTGTSGRTFNEQFF.

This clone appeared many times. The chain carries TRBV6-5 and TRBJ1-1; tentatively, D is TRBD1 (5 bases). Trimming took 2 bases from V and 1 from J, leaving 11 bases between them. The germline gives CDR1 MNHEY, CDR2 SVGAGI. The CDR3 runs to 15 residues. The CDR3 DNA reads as TGTGCCAGCAGTTACGGGCAGGGAGGGAACACTGAAGCTTTCTTT. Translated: CASSYGQGGNTEAFF.

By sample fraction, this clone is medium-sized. The CDR3 coding sequence is TGTGCCAGCAGTCCGGGACAGTCCCTAAGTGGGTACACCTTC. Amino acid sequence: CASSPGQSLSGYTF. The chain recombines TRBV12-3 or TRBV12-4 with TRBJ1-2; 7 nucleotides align to TRBD1. J gave up 11 bases and V 5 bases, and 14 bases lay outside the gene matches. This CDR3 region has 14 residues.

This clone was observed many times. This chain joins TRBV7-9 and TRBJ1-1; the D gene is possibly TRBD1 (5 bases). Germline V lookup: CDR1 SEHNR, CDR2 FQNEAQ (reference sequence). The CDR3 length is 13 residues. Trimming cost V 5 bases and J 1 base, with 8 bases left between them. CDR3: CASSPQGNTEAFF. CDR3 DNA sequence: TGTGCCAGCAGCCCCCAGGGGAACACTGAAGCTTTCTTT.

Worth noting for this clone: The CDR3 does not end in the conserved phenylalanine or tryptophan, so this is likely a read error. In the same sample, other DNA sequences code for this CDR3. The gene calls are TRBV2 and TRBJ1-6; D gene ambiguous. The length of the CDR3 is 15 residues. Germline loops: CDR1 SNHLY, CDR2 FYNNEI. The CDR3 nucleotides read TGTGCCAGCAGCCCCGGAGGCTCCTATAGTTCACCCCTCCACTCT. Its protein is CASSPGGSYSSPLHS.

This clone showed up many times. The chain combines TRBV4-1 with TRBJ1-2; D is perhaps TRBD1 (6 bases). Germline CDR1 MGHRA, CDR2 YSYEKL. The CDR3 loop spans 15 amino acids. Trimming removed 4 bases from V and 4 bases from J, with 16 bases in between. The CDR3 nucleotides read TGCGCCAGCAGCCCAATAGGGGGAAGGGGCTATGGCTACACCTTC. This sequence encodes CASSPIGGRGYGYTF.

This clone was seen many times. CDR3 nucleotide sequence: TGTGCCAGCAAGGAAGGGGGTAAAGGGCAGTTCTTC. Protein: CASKEGGKGQFF. The chain is built from TRBV5-4 and TRBJ2-1; a weak D match, TRBD1 (6 bases). This CDR3 has 12 amino acids. Germline-derived CDR1 and CDR2 are SGHNT and YYREEE (reference sequence). Trimming took 6 bases from V and 12 from J, leaving 16 bases between them.

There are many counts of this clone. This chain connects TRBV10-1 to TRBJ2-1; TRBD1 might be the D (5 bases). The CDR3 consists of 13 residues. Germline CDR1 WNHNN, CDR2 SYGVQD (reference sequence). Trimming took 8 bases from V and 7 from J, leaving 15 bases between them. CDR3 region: CASSQGISNEQFF. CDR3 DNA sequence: TGCGCCAGCTCTCAGGGAATCTCAAATGAGCAGTTCTTC.